This record concerns one TCR beta chain sequence. Original handling: Amplification of reference gene primers was used by the study to estimate nucleated cell counts. Assay: immunoSEQ multiplex PCR; the TCRdb copy retains only in-frame clones and omits some. D and trimming were read from the DNA, whereas the V and J calls and clone size are those reported in that table. Of 200,000 to 250,000 clones in the sample, 80% were seen once. The sample originates from a study of blood T cell repertoires in COVID-19. Trimming cost V 7 bases and J 4 bases, with 16 bases left between them. CDR3 size: 15 residues. The germline CDR1 and CDR2 sequences are LNHDA and SQIVND (reference sequence).

J is TRBJ1-4 and V is TRBV19, with D unresolved. Sequences were obtained from peripheral blood. This TCR derives from a woman in her sixties or seventies with acute or convalescent COVID-19. CDR3 amino acids: CASTTLGARNEKLFF. DNA of the CDR3: TGTGCCAGTACCACCCTAGGAGCGCGTAATGAAAAACTGTTTTTT.